One T cell receptor beta chain is described in this entry. Its recognized antigen is unknown. Per-base qualities were not stored, and no clone one base away is much larger. The same CDR3 arises from other DNA sequences in this sample as well. This record belongs to a study of cytotoxic CD8 clonotypes in ibrutinib-treated CLL (dated by TCRdb to the early 2020s). Regarding the study in general: The cohort was composed of under 12 relapsed/refractory and 15 treatment-naive patients; IGHV unmutated status was identified in about 17 patients. Responses were partial in around 25 patients and complete in 2; after median approximately 69 months follow-up, about 14 stayed in remission and about twelve progressed. Samples at response were collected after a median of roughly twelve months of treatment, with a range of about 6 to 40 months. An average of about 250,000 productive templates and some 99,000 productive rearrangements was obtained per sample. Of the 90 or so people in the trial, approximately 26 had longitudinal samples available. Cryopreserved peripheral blood mononuclear cells were obtained before treatment, at response, and at either sustained remission or disease progression. Every sample from remission and from progressive disease was obtained while the patients were still on ibrutinib.

V is cut by 0 bases and J by 3 bases, and the space between the germline ends is 6 bases. From the germline V gene, CDR1 is SGHNT and CDR2 is YENEEA. The CDR3 numbers 13 residues from cysteine through phenylalanine. The retained sequence is limited to the CDR3, 39 bases, with the frame set at the first base. For TCR beta library preparation, approximately 1.9 micrograms of genomic DNA was extracted from cryopreserved PBMCs. Longitudinal blood samples from CLL patients on ibrutinib monotherapy were analyzed using high-throughput TCR beta sequencing. The patients took part in an open-label, single-center phase 2 trial of ibrutinib monotherapy. The goal of deep resolution MiSeq sequencing was a depth between 1 in 1 million and 1 in 200,000 T cells, and coverage averaged 10x per clonotype. TCR beta libraries were generated with the immunoSEQ hsTCRB Kit. Regarding the original processing steps: The data were analyzed with ImmunoSEQ Analyzer and ImmunoSEQ Data Assistant, and V, D and J gene assignments followed IMGT definitions. Clonality, which ranges from 0 to 1, was calculated by subtracting the normalized Shannon entropy of productive rearrangement frequencies from one. Only overrepresented clonotypes making up at least 0.05% of each patient's repertoire were included in the public clonotype analysis. Repertoires from roughly 13 age-matched healthy donors in immuneACCESS were used as clonality controls. TCRdb took this table from immuneACCESS and kept in-frame rearrangements with V and J called. Such tables lack part of the clones; where checked against another copy, unresolved V genes explain under half of the gap, and the rest is unexplained. V and J calls and clone size are those listed in that table; D and trimming were worked out from the DNA. The sample contains approximately 320,000 clones, about 64% of them found a single time. The ten largest clones capture 6.3% of the sample.

The paper as a whole reports these results and caveats: Public clonotypes were rare and either contracted or stayed stable during treatment, and the rise in clonality at ibrutinib response reflected the expansion of private clonotypes. Sustained-remission and progressing patients did not have matched sampling times, and lymph node repertoires were not examined. Baseline clonality was found to be higher than that of age-matched healthy donors and was strongly correlated with circulating CD8+ T-cell counts. Clonality rose at ibrutinib response, remained stable during sustained remission, and dropped back toward baseline at progression.

The sequence is built from TRBV11-3 and TRBJ2-7, with TRBD1 perhaps the D gene, on 5 matching bases. The receptor was isolated from a human donor with chronic lymphocytic leukemia. The input for sequencing was PBMCs, taken after 36 months of ibrutinib treatment. The bases read TGTGCCAGCAGCTTAGATCAGGGCTACGAGCAGTACTTC. It codes for CASSLDQGYEQYF.